The 26 T cell receptor beta chains below all came from one sample that was sequenced in a study of cytomegalovirus exposure and HLA in healthy donors. PCR amplification relied on 60 Vbeta primers (plus 13 Jbeta primers). The protocol was immunoSEQ multiplex PCR, while the TCRdb copy is restricted to in-frame clones and leaves out a portion. This listing includes some 84,000 clones. The sequenced sample consisted of PBMCs. The receptor set was obtained from a man aged 45 to 65 in good health and CMV-seronegative.

The chain carries TRBV5-1 and TRBJ2-1; TRBD2 agrees at 8 bases. CDR1 and CDR2 (germline): SGHRS, YFSETQ. This CDR3 has 16 amino acids. Unmatched junction bases numbered 7, after V lost 3 bases and J lost 2 bases. The CDR3 sequence is CASSYQAGDPYNEQFF. CDR3 nucleotides: TGCGCCAGCAGCTACCAAGCGGGGGACCCCTACAATGAGCAGTTCTTC.

The V call is TRBV28, the J call TRBJ2-5, with D possibly TRBD1 on 5 matching bases. The CDR3 loop spans 15 amino acids. The ends were cut back, 3 bases at V and 5 bases at J, with 16 bases in the middle. The germline gives CDR1 MDHEN, CDR2 SYDVKM. The CDR3 reads CASSFSTEFVETQYF. Here the CDR3 DNA reads TGTGCCAGCAGTTTCTCGACAGAATTTGTGGAGACCCAGTACTTC.

CDR3 loop: CASSLQGWSYNEQFF. CDR3 DNA: TGTGCCAGCAGCTTACAGGGGTGGTCCTACAATGAGCAGTTCTTC. This chain connects TRBV7-2 to TRBJ2-1; maybe TRBD1 (6 bases). CDR1 SGHTA and CDR2 FQGNSA come from the germline V gene. CDR3 length: 15 amino acids. The germline V and J ends were trimmed by 2 bases and 1 base, with 9 bases remaining between them.

V and J are TRBV11-2 and TRBJ2-3, with 8 bases fitting TRBD1. Germline V lookup: CDR1 SGHAT, CDR2 FQNNGV. This CDR3 has 16 amino acids. Trimming removed 6 bases from V and 1 base from J; junction bases left unmatched: 9. This CDR3 is CASSAGQGGGTDTQYF. CDR3 nucleotide sequence: TGTGCCAGCAGTGCCGGACAGGGCGGGGGCACAGATACGCAGTATTTT.

The genes are TRBV7-9 and TRBJ1-1; D gene ambiguous. The V end lost 5 bases, the J end lost 8 bases, and 18 bases lay between the germline ends. The CDR3 spans 14 residues. Germline CDR1 reads SEHNR; CDR2 reads FQNEAQ (reference sequence). CDR3 loop: CASSVTSGNREAFF. DNA of the CDR3: TGTGCCAGCAGCGTAACTTCCGGGAACAGAGAAGCTTTCTTT. The full variable domain, completed using reference TRBV7-9 and TRBJ1-1, is DTGVSQNPRHKITKRGQNVTFRCDPISEHNRLYWYRQTLGQGPEFLTYFQNEAQLEKSRLLSDRFSAERPKGSFSTLEIQRTEQGDSAMYLCASSVTSGNREAFFGQGTRLTVV.

The genes are TRBV7-9 and TRBJ1-4; possibly TRBD1 for D (6 bases). The CDR3 consists of 17 residues. V was pared by 2 bases and J by 6 bases, with 19 bases between. The germline CDR1 and CDR2 sequences are SEHNR and FQNEAQ (reference sequence). CDR3 residues: CASSLRTGARGDEKLFF. As DNA, the CDR3 is TGTGCCAGCAGCTTAAGAACGGGTGCCAGGGGTGATGAAAAACTGTTTTTT.

V and J are TRBV6-1 and TRBJ1-5; a weak D match, TRBD1 (5 bases). Deletions cut 1 base from V and 1 base from J, with 14 bases between. Germline V gives CDR1 MNHNS, CDR2 SASEGT. CDR3 length: 17 residues. The CDR3 here is CASSEVGGGGSNQPQHF. The DNA of the CDR3 is TGTGCCAGCAGTGAAGTCGGGGGGGGAGGGAGCAATCAGCCCCAGCATTTT.

The chain recombines TRBV5-1 with TRBJ1-6; 9 bases align to TRBD1. The CDR3 has 18 residues. Looked up from germline, CDR1 is SGHRS and CDR2 is YFSETQ. The trim removed 0 bases at V and 0 bases at J, leaving 4 bases unmatched. CDR3 nucleotides: TGCGCCAGCAGCTTGGTAGGGACAGGGCGCTCCTATAATTCACCCCTCCACTTT. Encoded protein: CASSLVGTGRSYNSPLHF.

The chain links TRBV18 to TRBJ2-5, with TRBD1 matching over 9 bases. Looked up from germline, CDR1 is KGHSH and CDR2 is LQKENI. Unmatched junction bases numbered 8, after V lost 3 bases and J lost 3 bases. The CDR3 totals 16 residues. Written as DNA, the CDR3 is TGTGCCAGCTCACCCTACAGGGGGCGGCTAAAAGAGACCCAGTACTTC. This sequence encodes CASSPYRGRLKETQYF.

The rearrangement uses TRBV2 and TRBJ1-2, with a weak D call TRBD1 (5 bases). The CDR3 spans 13 residues. CDR1 and CDR2 (germline): SNHLY, FYNNEI. Trimming shortened V by 0 bases and J by 6 bases, and 8 bases separated the two germline ends. The CDR3 loop reads CASSEAPRDGYTF. The DNA of the CDR3 is TGTGCCAGCAGTGAAGCGCCCAGGGATGGCTACACCTTC.

V and J are TRBV6-6 and TRBJ2-6; no firm D call. Germline V lookup: CDR1 MNHNY, CDR2 SVGAGI (reference sequence). CDR3 length: 16 residues. The V end was cut by 2 bases, the J end by 2 bases, with 10 bases between. The CDR3 sequence is CASSYANFPGANVLTF. The CDR3 coding sequence is TGTGCCAGCAGTTACGCGAATTTCCCTGGGGCCAACGTCCTGACTTTC.

V is TRBV2 and J is TRBJ2-3, with D possibly being TRBD1 (8 bases). Trimming pared 1 base from V and 6 bases from J, leaving 14 bases between. Germline lookup yields CDR1 SNHLY and CDR2 FYNNEI. The CDR3 runs 15 residues. The CDR3 DNA sequence: TGTGCCAGCAGTGAAGGAGGACAGGGAGGGGATACGCAGTATTTT. Encoded protein: CASSEGGQGGDTQYF.

The chain couples TRBV5-1 to TRBJ2-5; D gene ambiguous. The CDR3 sequence is 14 residues long. In germline, CDR1 is SGHRS, CDR2 YFSETQ. Trimming removed 4 bases from V and 2 bases from J, with 12 bases in between. Written as DNA, the CDR3 is TGCGCCAGCAGCGGCGGAATCGAGCAAGAGACCCAGTACTTC. It specifies CASSGGIEQETQYF.

The gene calls are TRBV6-1 and TRBJ2-7; TRBD1 matches 7 bases. This CDR3 is built from 13 residues. Unmatched junction bases numbered 6, after V lost 7 bases and J lost 3 bases. CDR1 is MNHNS, CDR2 SASEGT, per germline. DNA of the CDR3: TGTGCCAGCACCCGGGACAGTCGCTACGAGCAGTACTTC. This gives the protein CASTRDSRYEQYF.

The chain is built from TRBV27 and TRBJ2-1; a possible D gene is TRBD2 (7 bases). CDR1 is MNHEY and CDR2 is SMNVEV in the germline V gene (reference sequence). The CDR3 spans 14 residues. V gave up 3 bases and J gave up 6 bases, with 12 bases separating them. CDR3 DNA sequence: TGTGCCAGCAGTTTCGGGGGGCGAATCAATGAGCAGTTCTTC. Its translation: CASSFGGRINEQFF.

This chain connects TRBV19 to TRBJ2-1; 10 positions agree with TRBD1. The CDR3 totals 16 residues. Germline V gene data show CDR1 as LNHDA and CDR2 as SQIVND (reference sequence). The V segment lost 1 base and the J segment 4 bases; nucleotides outside the gene matches: 4. CDR3 amino acids: CASSIASGQGYNEQFF. For the CDR3, the DNA is TGTGCCAGTAGTATAGCCTCGGGACAGGGGTACAATGAGCAGTTCTTC.

V usage is TRBV5-5 and J usage is TRBJ1-3; tentative D call: TRBD1 (5 bases). Germline V gene lookup returns CDR1 SGHKS and CDR2 YYEKEE (reference sequence). Trimming pared 0 bases from V and 1 base from J, leaving 8 bases between. This CDR3 is 15 amino acids long. The CDR3 is CASSLAGLSGNTIYF. The CDR3 DNA follows: TGTGCCAGCAGCTTGGCAGGGTTGTCTGGAAACACCATATATTTT.

CDR3 nucleotide sequence: TGCGCCAGCAGCTCTCAGACAGGGTCGAGAGAGCAGTACTTC. Translation gives CASSSQTGSREQYF. This sequence joins TRBV5-1 and TRBJ2-7; 7 bases are a match to TRBD1. The V gene's germline CDR1 is SGHRS and CDR2 YFSETQ. Trimming cost V 3 bases and J 7 bases; bases outside gene matches: 10. This CDR3 is 14 amino acids long.

The chain couples TRBV7-6 to TRBJ2-7, with TRBD1 matching over 10 bases. V lost 1 base to trimming and J lost 5 bases; unmatched junction nucleotides: 5. The CDR3 loop spans 15 amino acids. Germline assignment: CDR1 SGHVS and CDR2 FNYEAQ. The CDR3 sequence: CASSLVGQGGDEQYF. The DNA for the CDR3 is TGTGCCAGCAGCTTAGTTGGACAGGGGGGTGACGAGCAGTACTTC.

This sequence joins TRBV19 and TRBJ2-7; D not resolved. Per the germline V gene, CDR1 is LNHDA and CDR2 is SQIVND (reference sequence). This CDR3 region has 14 residues. Trimming took off 6 bases at V and 3 bases at J, with 15 bases between the two ends. This chain's CDR3 is CASSPGLSNYEQYF. In DNA, the CDR3 is TGTGCCAGTAGCCCGGGTCTTAGCAACTACGAGCAGTACTTC.

The chain combines TRBV29-1 with TRBJ2-3, with 12 bases matching TRBD2. The trim removed 3 bases at V and 4 bases at J, leaving 11 bases unmatched. CDR3 length equals 17 residues. CDR1 is SQVTM and CDR2 is ANQGSEA in the germline V gene. CDR3 DNA sequence: TGCAGCGTTGAGTTCCTAGCGGGGGGGCGGTTCTCAGATACGCAGTATTTT. Encoded protein: CSVEFLAGGRFSDTQYF.

This chain uses TRBV6-5 with TRBJ2-4, with TRBD1 identical over 7 bases. The CDR3 extends over 11 amino acids. Germline V gene lookup returns CDR1 MNHEY and CDR2 SVGAGI. Trimming removed 7 bases from V and 10 bases from J; junction bases left unmatched: 4. The CDR3 DNA is TGTGCCAGCAACAGGGGAAGTATTCAGTACTTC. It translates to CASNRGSIQYF.

V is TRBV5-1 and J is TRBJ2-1, with 8 bases lining up with TRBD1. There are 14 residues in the CDR3. The germline V gene has CDR1 SGHRS and CDR2 YFSETQ. J gave up 4 bases and V 2 bases, and 2 bases lay outside the gene matches. The CDR3 loop reads CASSFGDRYNEQFF. The CDR3, as DNA: TGCGCCAGCAGCTTTGGGGACAGGTACAATGAGCAGTTCTTC.

The gene calls are TRBV4-1 and TRBJ2-1; 12 bases match TRBD2. V trimming: 4 bases; J trimming: 5 bases; junction bases outside the gene matches: 6. Germline V gene data show CDR1 as MGHRA and CDR2 as YSYEKL. The CDR3 sequence is 16 residues long. The CDR3 DNA reads TGCGCCAGCAGCCGTCAGCTAGCGGGGGGGCACAATGAGCAGTTCTTC. It translates to CASSRQLAGGHNEQFF.

This rearrangement joins TRBV7-9 to TRBJ2-5; D unclear. The germline gives CDR1 SEHNR, CDR2 FQNEAQ (reference sequence). Trimming took off 2 bases at V and 5 bases at J, with 15 bases between the two ends. This CDR3 is built from 15 residues. CDR3: CASSLRPSKAETQYF. The CDR3 DNA reads TGTGCCAGCAGCTTACGGCCAAGCAAAGCGGAGACCCAGTACTTC.

This chain links TRBV30 with TRBJ1-1; TRBD1 aligns across 10 bases. The CDR3 contains 13 residues. The junction had 4 bases not matched to a gene; V was cut back by 5 bases and J by 4 bases. Germline assignment: CDR1 GTSNPN and CDR2 SVGIG (reference sequence). The CDR3 is CAWDRGLSTEAFF. The DNA of the CDR3 is TGTGCCTGGGACAGGGGGCTCTCCACTGAAGCTTTCTTT.